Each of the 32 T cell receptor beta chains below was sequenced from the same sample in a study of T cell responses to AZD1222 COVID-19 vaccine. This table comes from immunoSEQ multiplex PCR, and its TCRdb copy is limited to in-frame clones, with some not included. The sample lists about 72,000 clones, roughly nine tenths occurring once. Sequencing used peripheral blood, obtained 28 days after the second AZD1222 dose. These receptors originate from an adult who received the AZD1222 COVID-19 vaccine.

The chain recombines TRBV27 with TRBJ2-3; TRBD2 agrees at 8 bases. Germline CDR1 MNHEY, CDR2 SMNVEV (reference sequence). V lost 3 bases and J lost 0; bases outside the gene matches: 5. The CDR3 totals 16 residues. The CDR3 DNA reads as TGTGCCAGCAGTTTTGCGGGAGGTTCTAGCACAGATACGCAGTATTTT. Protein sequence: CASSFAGGSSTDTQYF.

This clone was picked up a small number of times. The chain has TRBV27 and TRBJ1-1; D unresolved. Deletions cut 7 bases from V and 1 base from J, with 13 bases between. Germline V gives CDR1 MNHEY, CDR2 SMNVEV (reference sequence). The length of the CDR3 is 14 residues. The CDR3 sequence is CASMLLWGNTEAFF. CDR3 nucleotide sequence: TGTGCCAGCATGCTCTTGTGGGGGAACACTGAAGCTTTCTTT.

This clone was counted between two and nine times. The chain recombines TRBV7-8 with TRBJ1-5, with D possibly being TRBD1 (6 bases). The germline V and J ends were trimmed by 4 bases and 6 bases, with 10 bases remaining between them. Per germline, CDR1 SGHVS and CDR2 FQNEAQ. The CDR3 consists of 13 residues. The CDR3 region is CASSWGRGQPQHF. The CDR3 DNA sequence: TGTGCCAGCAGCTGGGGCAGGGGTCAGCCCCAGCATTTT. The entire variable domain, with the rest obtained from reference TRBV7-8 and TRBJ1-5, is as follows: GAGVSQSPRYKVAKRGQDVALRCDPISGHVSLFWYQQALGQGPEFLTYFQNEAQLDKSGLPSDRFFAERPEGSVSTLKIQRTQQEDSAVYLCASSWGRGQPQHFGDGTRLSIL.

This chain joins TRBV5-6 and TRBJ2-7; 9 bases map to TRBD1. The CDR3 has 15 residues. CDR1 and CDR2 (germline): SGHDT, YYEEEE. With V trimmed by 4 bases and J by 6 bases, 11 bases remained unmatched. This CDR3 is CASSPWDRVLSEQYF. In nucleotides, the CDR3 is TGTGCCAGCAGCCCCTGGGACAGGGTTTTGTCCGAGCAGTACTTC.

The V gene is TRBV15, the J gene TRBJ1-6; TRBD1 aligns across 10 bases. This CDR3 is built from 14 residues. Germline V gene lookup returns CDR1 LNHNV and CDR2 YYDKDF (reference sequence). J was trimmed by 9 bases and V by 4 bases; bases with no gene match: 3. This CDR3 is CATSKGQGTSPLHF. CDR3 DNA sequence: TGTGCCACCAGCAAGGGACAGGGGACTTCACCCCTCCACTTT.

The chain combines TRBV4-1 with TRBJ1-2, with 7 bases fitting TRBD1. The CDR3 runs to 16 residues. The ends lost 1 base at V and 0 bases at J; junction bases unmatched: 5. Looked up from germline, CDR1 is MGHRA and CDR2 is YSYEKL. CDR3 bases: TGCGCCAGCAGCCAAGCAGGGACAGCCTCTAACTATGGCTACACCTTC. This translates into CASSQAGTASNYGYTF.

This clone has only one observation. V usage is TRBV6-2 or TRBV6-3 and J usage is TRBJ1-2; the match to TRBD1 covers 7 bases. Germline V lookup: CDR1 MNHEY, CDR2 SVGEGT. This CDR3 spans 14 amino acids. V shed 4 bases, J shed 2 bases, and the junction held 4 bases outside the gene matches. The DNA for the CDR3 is TGTGCCAGCAGTTTGGGACAGAACAACTATGGCTACACCTTC. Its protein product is CASSLGQNNYGYTF.

The DNA of the CDR3 is TGTGCCAGTAGTCGGGGCCATCCAGATACGCAGTATTTT. Its protein product is CASSRGHPDTQYF. V gene TRBV19 combines with J gene TRBJ2-3; D may match TRBD1 or TRBD2 (5 bases each). This CDR3 is built from 13 residues. With 5 bases removed from V and 4 bases from J, the gap between germline ends came to 10 bases. CDR1 LNHDA and CDR2 SQIVND come from the germline V gene (reference sequence).

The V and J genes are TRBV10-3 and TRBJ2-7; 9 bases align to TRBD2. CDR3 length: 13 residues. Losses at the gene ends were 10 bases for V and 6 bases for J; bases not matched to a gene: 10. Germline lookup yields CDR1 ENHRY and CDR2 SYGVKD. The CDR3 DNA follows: TGTGCCAGCCAAGGGACTAGCATTTCCGAGCAGTACTTC. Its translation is CASQGTSISEQYF.

CDR3 sequence reads: CASSLDPGRIYEQYF. The CDR3 nucleotides read TGTGCCAGCAGCTTGGATCCGGGACGGATCTACGAGCAGTACTTC. The J gene is TRBJ2-7, the V gene TRBV5-8; D may correspond to TRBD1 or TRBD2 (5 bases each). This CDR3 is 15 amino acids long. Per the germline V gene, CDR1 is SGHTS and CDR2 is YDEGEE. Trimming cost V 0 bases and J 3 bases, with 13 bases left between them.

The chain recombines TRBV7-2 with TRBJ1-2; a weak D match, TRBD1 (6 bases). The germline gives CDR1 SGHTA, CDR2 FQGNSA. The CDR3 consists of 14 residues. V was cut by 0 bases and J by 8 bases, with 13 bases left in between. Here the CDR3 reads CASSLAQGFYGYTF. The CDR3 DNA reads TGTGCCAGCAGCTTAGCCCAGGGGTTCTACGGCTACACCTTC.

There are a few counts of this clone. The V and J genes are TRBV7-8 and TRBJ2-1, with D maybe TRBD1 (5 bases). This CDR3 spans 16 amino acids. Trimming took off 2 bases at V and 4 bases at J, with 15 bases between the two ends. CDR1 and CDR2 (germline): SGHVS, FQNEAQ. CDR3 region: CASSLSQGIFYNEQFF. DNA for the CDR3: TGTGCCAGCAGCTTATCCCAGGGAATTTTTTACAATGAGCAGTTCTTC.

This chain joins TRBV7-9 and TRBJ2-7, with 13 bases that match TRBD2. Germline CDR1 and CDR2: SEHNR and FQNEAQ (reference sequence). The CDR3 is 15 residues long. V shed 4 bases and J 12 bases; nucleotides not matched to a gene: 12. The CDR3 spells CASSSKGLAGVVPYF. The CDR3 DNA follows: TGTGCCAGCAGCTCAAAAGGACTAGCGGGAGTCGTGCCGTACTTC.

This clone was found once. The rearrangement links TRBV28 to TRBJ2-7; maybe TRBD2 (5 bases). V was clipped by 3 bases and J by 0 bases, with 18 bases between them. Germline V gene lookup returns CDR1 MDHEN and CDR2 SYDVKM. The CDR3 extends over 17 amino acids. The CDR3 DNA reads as TGTGCCAGCAGTTTCTTCGGTTGGTCGGGGAGCTCCTACGAGCAGTACTTC. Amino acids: CASSFFGWSGSSYEQYF.

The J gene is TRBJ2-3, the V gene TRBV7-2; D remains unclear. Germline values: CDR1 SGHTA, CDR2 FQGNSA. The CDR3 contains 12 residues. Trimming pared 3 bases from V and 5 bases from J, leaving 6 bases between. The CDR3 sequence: CASSLTRDTQYF. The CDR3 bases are TGTGCCAGCAGCTTGACGAGAGATACGCAGTATTTT.

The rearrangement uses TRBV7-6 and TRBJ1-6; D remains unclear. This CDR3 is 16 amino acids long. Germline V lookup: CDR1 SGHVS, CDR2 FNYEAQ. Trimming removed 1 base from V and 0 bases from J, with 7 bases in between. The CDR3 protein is CASSLGASSYNSPLHF. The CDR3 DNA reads TGTGCCAGCAGCTTAGGGGCCAGCTCCTATAATTCACCCCTCCACTTT.

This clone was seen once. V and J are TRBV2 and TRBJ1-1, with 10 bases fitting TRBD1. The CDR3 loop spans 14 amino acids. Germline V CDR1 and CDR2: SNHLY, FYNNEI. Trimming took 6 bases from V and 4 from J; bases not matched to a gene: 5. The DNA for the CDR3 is TGTGCCAGCAGAACGGGACAGGGGTTCACTGAAGCTTTCTTT. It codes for CASRTGQGFTEAFF.

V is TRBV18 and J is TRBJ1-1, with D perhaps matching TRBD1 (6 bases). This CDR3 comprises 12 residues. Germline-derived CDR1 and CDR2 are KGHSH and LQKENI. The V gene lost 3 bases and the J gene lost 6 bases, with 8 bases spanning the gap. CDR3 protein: CASSPGQPEAFF. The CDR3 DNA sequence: TGTGCCAGCTCACCTGGACAGCCTGAAGCTTTCTTT.

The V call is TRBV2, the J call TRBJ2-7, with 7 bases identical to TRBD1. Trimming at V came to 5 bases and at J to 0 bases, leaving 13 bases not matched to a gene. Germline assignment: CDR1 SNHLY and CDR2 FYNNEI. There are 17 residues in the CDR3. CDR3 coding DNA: TGTGCCAGCAGTCAGACAGGGAATCTACCGTCCTCCTACGAGCAGTACTTC. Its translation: CASSQTGNLPSSYEQYF.

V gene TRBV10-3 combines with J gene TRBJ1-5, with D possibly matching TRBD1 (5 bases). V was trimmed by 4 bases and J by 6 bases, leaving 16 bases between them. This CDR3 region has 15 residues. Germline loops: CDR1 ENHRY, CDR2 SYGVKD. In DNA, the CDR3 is TGTGCCATCAGTGCCACAGAGGGGCGCGGTCAGCCCCAGCATTTT. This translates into CAISATEGRGQPQHF.

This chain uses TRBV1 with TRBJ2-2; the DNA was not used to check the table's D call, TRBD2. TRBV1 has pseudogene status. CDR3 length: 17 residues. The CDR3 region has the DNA TGCACCAGCAGCCAGTTGGGACTAGCGGGATCCGCCGGGGAGCTGTTTTTT. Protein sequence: CTSSQLGLAGSAGELFF.

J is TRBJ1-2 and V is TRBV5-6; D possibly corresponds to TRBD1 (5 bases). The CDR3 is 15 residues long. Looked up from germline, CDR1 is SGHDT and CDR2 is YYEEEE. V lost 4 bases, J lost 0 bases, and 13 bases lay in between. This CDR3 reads CASSPKGVANYGYTF. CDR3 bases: TGTGCCAGCAGCCCCAAAGGGGTCGCTAACTATGGCTACACCTTC.

The CDR3 DNA sequence: TGTGCCATCAGTGAGAGGGAAGAGACCCAGTACTTC. Its protein product is CAISEREETQYF. This chain links TRBV10-3 with TRBJ2-5; no definite D call. The CDR3 is 12 amino acids. V was trimmed by 2 bases and J by 3 bases, leaving 4 bases between them. Looked up from germline, CDR1 is ENHRY and CDR2 is SYGVKD.

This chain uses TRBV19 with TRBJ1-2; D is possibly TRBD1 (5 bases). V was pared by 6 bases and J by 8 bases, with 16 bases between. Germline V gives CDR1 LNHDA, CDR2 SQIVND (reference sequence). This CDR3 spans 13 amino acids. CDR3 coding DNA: TGTGCCAGTAGGGCAGGGCTCTCACCCGGCTACACCTTC. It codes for CASRAGLSPGYTF.

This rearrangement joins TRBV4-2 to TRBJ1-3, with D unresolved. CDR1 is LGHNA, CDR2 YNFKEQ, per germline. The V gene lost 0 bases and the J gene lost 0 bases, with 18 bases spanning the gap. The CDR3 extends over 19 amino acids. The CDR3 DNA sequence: TGTGCCAGCAGCCAAGAGACGTGGATGAGCGGTAACTCTGGAAACACCATATATTTT. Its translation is CASSQETWMSGNSGNTIYF.

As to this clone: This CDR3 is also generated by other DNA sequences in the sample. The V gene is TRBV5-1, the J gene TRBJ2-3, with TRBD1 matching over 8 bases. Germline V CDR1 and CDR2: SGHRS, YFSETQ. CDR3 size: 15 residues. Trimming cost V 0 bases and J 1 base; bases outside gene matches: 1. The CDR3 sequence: CASSLAGQGTDTQYF. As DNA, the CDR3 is TGCGCCAGCAGCTTGGCGGGACAGGGCACAGATACGCAGTATTTT. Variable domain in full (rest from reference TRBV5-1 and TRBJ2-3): KAGVTQTPRYLIKTRGQQVTLSCSPISGHRSVSWYQQTPGQGLQFLFEYFSETQRNKGNFPGRFSGRQFSNSRSEMNVSTLELGDSALYLCASSLAGQGTDTQYFGPGTRLTVL.

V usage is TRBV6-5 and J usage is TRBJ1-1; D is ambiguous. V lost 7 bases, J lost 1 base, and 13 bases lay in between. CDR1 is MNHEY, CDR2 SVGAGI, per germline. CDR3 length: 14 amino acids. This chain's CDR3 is CASTRRAANTEAFF. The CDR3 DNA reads TGTGCCAGCACTAGAAGGGCGGCGAACACTGAAGCTTTCTTT.

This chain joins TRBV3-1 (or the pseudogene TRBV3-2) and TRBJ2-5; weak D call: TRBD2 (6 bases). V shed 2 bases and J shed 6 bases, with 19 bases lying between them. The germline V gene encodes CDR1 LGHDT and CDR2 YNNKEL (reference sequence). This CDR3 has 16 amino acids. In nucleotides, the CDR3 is TGTGCCAGCAGCCAATCTTCCGGGGGTGGTGAGAAGACCCAGTACTTC. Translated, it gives CASSQSSGGGEKTQYF.

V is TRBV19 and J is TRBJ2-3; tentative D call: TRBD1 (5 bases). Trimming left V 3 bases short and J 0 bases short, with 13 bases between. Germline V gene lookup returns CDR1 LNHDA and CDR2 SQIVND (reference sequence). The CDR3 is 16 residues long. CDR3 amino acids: CASSIPAGPSTDTQYF. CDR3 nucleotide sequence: TGTGCCAGTAGTATTCCGGCAGGGCCGAGCACAGATACGCAGTATTTT.

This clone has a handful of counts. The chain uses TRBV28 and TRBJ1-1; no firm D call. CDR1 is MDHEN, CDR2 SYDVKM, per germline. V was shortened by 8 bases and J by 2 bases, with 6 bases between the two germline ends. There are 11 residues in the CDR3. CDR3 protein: CASRSNTEAFF. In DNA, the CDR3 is TGTGCCAGCCGGAGTAACACTGAAGCTTTCTTT.

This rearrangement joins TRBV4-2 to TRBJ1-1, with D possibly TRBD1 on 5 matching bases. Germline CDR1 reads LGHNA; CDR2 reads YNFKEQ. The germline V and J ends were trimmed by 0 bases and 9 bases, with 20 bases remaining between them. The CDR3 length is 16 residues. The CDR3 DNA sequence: TGTGCCAGCAGCCAAGAGGGGGGAGATAGGTGGAAGAAAGCTTTCTTT. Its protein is CASSQEGGDRWKKAFF.

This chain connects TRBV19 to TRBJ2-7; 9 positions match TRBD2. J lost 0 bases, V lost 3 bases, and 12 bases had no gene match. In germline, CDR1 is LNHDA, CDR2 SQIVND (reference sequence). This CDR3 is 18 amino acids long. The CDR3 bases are TGTGCCAGTAGTATGGGTTTGTTGACTAGCGGAGTCTCCTACGAGCAGTACTTC. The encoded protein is CASSMGLLTSGVSYEQYF.